Listed below are T cell receptor beta chains from one sample, sequenced in a study of blood T cell repertoires in COVID-19. Libraries were prepared by immunoSEQ multiplex PCR; TCRdb keeps only in-frame clonotypes and omits some of them. Here the sample spans about 76,000 clones, 75% to 90% being singletons. Sequencing was carried out using peripheral blood. All receptors derive from a human donor in a cohort sampled during active COVID-19. CDR3s include the opening cysteine and the closing phenylalanine or tryptophan. Each record gives: D gene, V gene, J gene, clone size, CDR3 DNA, CDR3 protein. The D gene is left open where the match is weak. A row's size may be missing; if present it is once, few, many or a size class.

d_gene: TRBD2
v_gene: TRBV19
j_gene: TRBJ2-7
abundance: once
CDR3nt: TGTGCCAGTAGTAACATACCCCCGAGACTAGCGGGGGGGCCGAGGGAGCAGTACTTC
CDR3aa: CASSNIPPRLAGGPREQYF

d_gene: TRBD2
v_gene: TRBV7-3
j_gene: TRBJ2-2
abundance: NA
CDR3nt: TGTGCCAGCAGCCGTACCGGGACTAGCGGAAAGACCGGGGAGCTGTTTTTT
CDR3aa: CASSRTGTSGKTGELFF

d_gene: NA
v_gene: TRBV7-9
j_gene: TRBJ2-2
abundance: NA
CDR3nt: TGTGCCAGCAGCTTAGTCAGGGACACCGGGGAGCTGTTTTTT
CDR3aa: CASSLVRDTGELFF

d_gene: NA
v_gene: TRBV18
j_gene: TRBJ2-7
abundance: NA
CDR3nt: TGTGCCTGCGGACTTACGGGACTCGTGAGCGGGGAGCAGTACTTC
CDR3aa: CACGLTGLVSGEQYF

d_gene: NA
v_gene: TRBV7-8
j_gene: TRBJ1-6
abundance: NA
CDR3nt: TGTGCCAGCAGCTTAATTGGGAGTCGCTACTATAATTCACCCCTCTACTTT
CDR3aa: CASSLIGSRYYNSPLYF

d_gene: TRBD1
v_gene: TRBV27
j_gene: TRBJ2-7
abundance: NA
CDR3nt: TGTGCCAGCAGTTTATCCAGGACAGGGGGCTACGAGCAGTACTTC
CDR3aa: CASSLSRTGGYEQYF

d_gene: NA
v_gene: TRBV5-6
j_gene: TRBJ1-5
abundance: NA
CDR3nt: TGTGCCAGCAGCCCGAGCCTTAGCAATCAGCCCCAGCATTTT
CDR3aa: CASSPSLSNQPQHF

d_gene: TRBD1
v_gene: TRBV7-2
j_gene: TRBJ1-2
abundance: NA
CDR3nt: TGTGCCAGCAGCTTGGAGCTGGACAGGGGGCGTTTTCTCTATGGCTACACCTTC
CDR3aa: CASSLELDRGRFLYGYTF

d_gene: TRBD1
v_gene: TRBV10-3
j_gene: TRBJ1-2
abundance: NA
CDR3nt: TGTGCCATCAGTGGCCGGGACAGGGTTGGTGGCTACACCTTC
CDR3aa: CAISGRDRVGGYTF

d_gene: NA
v_gene: TRBV28
j_gene: TRBJ2-3
abundance: NA
CDR3nt: TGTGCCAGCCCTCCAACCCTTTCTGGCGGGATCACAGATACGCAGTATTTT
CDR3aa: CASPPTLSGGITDTQYF

d_gene: NA
v_gene: TRBV6-5
j_gene: TRBJ2-5
abundance: NA
CDR3nt: TGTGCCAGCAGTACAGGGATACAAGAGACCCAGTACTTC
CDR3aa: CASSTGIQETQYF

d_gene: TRBD1
v_gene: TRBV13
j_gene: TRBJ2-3
abundance: NA
CDR3nt: TGTGCCAGCAGTACAAGAGCGGGACAGGGTACGCAGTATTTT
CDR3aa: CASSTRAGQGTQYF

d_gene: NA
v_gene: TRBV11-2
j_gene: TRBJ1-4
abundance: once
CDR3nt: TGTGCCAGCAGCTCCGTTCGAGGAGGGAATGAAAAACTGTTTTTT
CDR3aa: CASSSVRGGNEKLFF

d_gene: TRBD2
v_gene: TRBV2
j_gene: TRBJ2-7
abundance: NA
CDR3nt: TGTGCCAGCCAGGCTAGCGGGGATTTCTACGAGCAGTACTTC
CDR3aa: CASQASGDFYEQYF

d_gene: TRBD1
v_gene: TRBV4-2
j_gene: TRBJ1-4
abundance: NA
CDR3nt: TGTGCCAGCAGCCGAGCCCCGGGACAGTCTAATGAAAAACTGTTTTTT
CDR3aa: CASSRAPGQSNEKLFF

d_gene: NA
v_gene: TRBV19
j_gene: TRBJ1-4
abundance: NA
CDR3nt: TGTGCCAGTACTACCGCAACTAATGAAAAACTGTTTTTT
CDR3aa: CASTTATNEKLFF

d_gene: TRBD2
v_gene: TRBV3-1/TRBV3-2
j_gene: TRBJ2-3
abundance: NA
CDR3nt: TGTGCCAGCAGCCAAGGTCCACAATCAGCGGGAGCGGCAGATACGCAGTATTTT
CDR3aa: CASSQGPQSAGAADTQYF

d_gene: TRBD1
v_gene: TRBV10-3
j_gene: TRBJ2-7
abundance: NA
CDR3nt: TGTGCCATCAGTGAGTCTGGACAGGGCTACGAGCAGTACTTC
CDR3aa: CAISESGQGYEQYF

d_gene: TRBD1
v_gene: TRBV7-2
j_gene: TRBJ2-7
abundance: few
CDR3nt: TGTGCCAGCAGCCAAAGGACAGGGGGGTTCTACGAGCAGTACTTC
CDR3aa: CASSQRTGGFYEQYF

d_gene: TRBD1
v_gene: TRBV5-8
j_gene: TRBJ1-6
abundance: once
CDR3nt: TGTGCCAGCAGCTTTACAGGGGGAGTATCACCCCTCCACTTT
CDR3aa: CASSFTGGVSPLHF

d_gene: NA
v_gene: TRBV28
j_gene: TRBJ1-5
abundance: NA
CDR3nt: TGTGCCAGCAGTCCAGGGGATAGCAATCAGCCCCAGCATTTT
CDR3aa: CASSPGDSNQPQHF

d_gene: NA
v_gene: TRBV13
j_gene: TRBJ1-3
abundance: once
CDR3nt: TGTGCCAGCAGTCACCATACCCCAGACACCATATATTTT
CDR3aa: CASSHHTPDTIYF

d_gene: TRBD1
v_gene: TRBV27
j_gene: TRBJ2-2
abundance: NA
CDR3nt: TGTGCCAGCAGTTTAACACGACAGGGGGTGGTTATATCGAACACTGGGGAGCTGTTTTTT
CDR3aa: CASSLTRQGVVISNTGELFF

d_gene: NA
v_gene: TRBV14
j_gene: TRBJ2-7
abundance: NA
CDR3nt: TGTGCCAGCAGCCAAGATTCGCCCTCGTCGGGCGGGATGGGGTCCTACGAGCAGTACTTC
CDR3aa: CASSQDSPSSGGMGSYEQYF

d_gene: NA
v_gene: TRBV2
j_gene: TRBJ1-4
abundance: NA
CDR3nt: TGTGCCAGCAGTGACTGGGGAGGGGCAACTAATGAAAAACTGTTTTTT
CDR3aa: CASSDWGGATNEKLFF

d_gene: TRBD2
v_gene: TRBV7-7
j_gene: TRBJ2-3
abundance: NA
CDR3nt: TGTGCTAGCAGCCCCAGGACTAGCGGGGGGCTAAGCACAGATACGCAGTATTTT
CDR3aa: CASSPRTSGGLSTDTQYF

d_gene: NA
v_gene: TRBV30
j_gene: TRBJ1-4
abundance: NA
CDR3nt: TGTGCCTGGGGTGCCCGGGAGCGTCATGAAAAACTGTTTTTT
CDR3aa: CAWGARERHEKLFF

d_gene: NA
v_gene: TRBV30
j_gene: TRBJ2-2
abundance: NA
CDR3nt: TGTGCCTGGAGTCGAGCGGACTACACCGGGGAGCTGTTTTTT
CDR3aa: CAWSRADYTGELFF

d_gene: TRBD2
v_gene: TRBV30
j_gene: TRBJ2-7
abundance: NA
CDR3nt: TGTGCCTGGACCGTAAGACTAGCGGGAGGGCAAAAATCCTACGAGCAGTACTTC
CDR3aa: CAWTVRLAGGQKSYEQYF

d_gene: TRBD1
v_gene: TRBV3-1/TRBV3-2
j_gene: TRBJ1-2
abundance: NA
CDR3nt: TGTGCCAGCAGCCAAGGCGAGACAGGGTATTTGGGGGGCTACACCTTC
CDR3aa: CASSQGETGYLGGYTF

d_gene: NA
v_gene: TRBV9
j_gene: TRBJ2-1
abundance: NA
CDR3nt: TGTGCCAGCAGCCGGAGAGACTACCTGGTGGGGCAGTTCTTC
CDR3aa: CASSRRDYLVGQFF

d_gene: NA
v_gene: TRBV5-1
j_gene: TRBJ2-1
abundance: NA
CDR3nt: TGCGCCAGCAGCTTAGTAGCCCGTCCGCTTGAGCAGTTCTTC
CDR3aa: CASSLVARPLEQFF

d_gene: NA
v_gene: TRBV6-5
j_gene: TRBJ2-3
abundance: once
CDR3nt: TGTGCCAGCAGCCCAGGGCATAGCACAGATACGCAGTATTTT
CDR3aa: CASSPGHSTDTQYF

d_gene: TRBD1
v_gene: TRBV18
j_gene: TRBJ1-5
abundance: NA
CDR3nt: TGTGCCAGCTCACGAGGACAGGGGGCCAATCAGCCCCAGCATTTT
CDR3aa: CASSRGQGANQPQHF

d_gene: NA
v_gene: TRBV7-2
j_gene: TRBJ2-5
abundance: once
CDR3nt: TGTGCCAGCAGCTTTTCTGTCCGGGAGACCCAGTACTTC
CDR3aa: CASSFSVRETQYF

d_gene: NA
v_gene: TRBV19
j_gene: TRBJ2-3
abundance: NA
CDR3nt: TGTGCCAGTAGGGGGGGACGGACCTACCAGGATACGCAGTATTTT
CDR3aa: CASRGGRTYQDTQYF

d_gene: TRBD1
v_gene: TRBV19
j_gene: TRBJ1-2
abundance: once
CDR3nt: TGTGCCAGTAGTGTACTATCCAGGGGGCGGACGTTGGGCTACACCTTC
CDR3aa: CASSVLSRGRTLGYTF

d_gene: NA
v_gene: TRBV29-1
j_gene: TRBJ2-1
abundance: NA
CDR3nt: TGCAGCGTGAGGAAGGACAGACTCTACAATGAGCAGTTCTTC
CDR3aa: CSVRKDRLYNEQFF

d_gene: NA
v_gene: TRBV10-3
j_gene: TRBJ1-2
abundance: NA
CDR3nt: TGTGCCATCAGTGAGTCGACCGGGCAGGGTTATGGCTACACCTTC
CDR3aa: CAISESTGQGYGYTF

d_gene: NA
v_gene: TRBV9
j_gene: TRBJ2-7
abundance: NA
CDR3nt: TGTGCCAGCAGCGTAGGGGCAGGGGCGAACAACGAGCAGTACTTC
CDR3aa: CASSVGAGANNEQYF

d_gene: NA
v_gene: TRBV7-2
j_gene: TRBJ1-4
abundance: NA
CDR3nt: TGTGCCAGCAGCTTAACAGCCCCCGGAGGAAAACTGTTTTTT
CDR3aa: CASSLTAPGGKLFF

d_gene: NA
v_gene: TRBV2
j_gene: TRBJ2-2
abundance: NA
CDR3nt: TGTGCCAGCAGTCAAGCGACAGCGAACACCGGGGAGCTGTTTTTT
CDR3aa: CASSQATANTGELFF

d_gene: NA
v_gene: TRBV2
j_gene: TRBJ1-3
abundance: NA
CDR3nt: TGTGCCAGCTCAGGGATCTCTGGAAACACCATATATTTT
CDR3aa: CASSGISGNTIYF